This TCR beta chain originates from a study of shared clonotypes between healthy human individuals (TCRdb year 2020). With regard to the full study: The cohort included a few men and two women between 18 and 49 years of age. For each donor, CD4 naive and CD4 memory were each run on three plates, CD8 naive on two plates, and CD8 memory on one plate. Libraries were prepared and TCR repertoires were sequenced by different laboratories using diverse techniques, in order to increase sequencing depth and limit assay-specific biases. To estimate repertoire size and how much clonotype sharing occurs between individuals, the study deeply sequenced the blood TCR repertoires of several healthy adults. Leukapheresis yielded between about 0.94 and 8.9 billion PBMCs per donor. Paper-wide results and their limitations: Pairwise subsampling indicated that sequencing depth was expected to affect the degree of clonotype sharing among donors. Naive subsets generally had larger estimated clonotype richness than memory subsets did. The small number of donors limited the genetic and exposure-history diversity represented. Sampling was restricted to blood, and TCR repertoires in tissue are likely to differ from TCR repertoires in blood. Higher generation probabilities were observed for clonotypes shared by all four sorted-subset donors than for non-shared clonotypes. When several donors were compared, the shared fraction of clonotypes was around 5% for naive CD4, 3% to 4% for naive CD8, about 2.4% for memory CD4, and 0.35% to 0.4% for memory CD8. Incomplete sequencing was indicated by rarefaction of sorted-subset datasets, despite the large sequencing depth.

According to the germline V gene, CDR1 reads MNHNS and CDR2 reads SASEGT. Including the terminal cysteine and phenylalanine, the CDR3 comprises 15 residues. The only DNA kept is the CDR3, 45 bases in frame from the first base. V sheds 8 bases and J sheds 0 bases, leaving 16 bases between their ends. Using the deep immunoSEQ assay, TCR CDR3 regions were amplified from genomic DNA by multiplex PCR. Extracted genomic DNA from each cell subset was distributed evenly across all wells of several immunoSEQ 96-well plates, and each plate was treated as a replicate. Each replicate PCR for sorted subsets received about 0.2 ug genomic DNA, equal to about 30,000 T cell genomes. The purified libraries were quantified using a Qubit 3.0 fluorometer, sized with a Bioanalyzer 2100, and then quantified again using the KAPA Library Quantification kit. Each immunoSEQ 96-well plate was sequenced on its own single-read 150-cycle Illumina NextSeq 550 flow cell. The study's own analysis went as follows. Because the immunoSEQ output included only junctional sequences and no quality scores, the filtering could not be the same as the filtering used for full-length reads. Sequences were annotated with PyIR, a Python wrapper for IgBLAST v1.9, and V/J genes and CDR3 were assigned using IMGT germline references. Reads were filtered out if the reads had weak V/J assignments (E-value above 1e-6), no CDR3, stop codons, out-of-frame junctions, or ambiguous translated residues. V3J clonotypes were defined as sequences sharing the same inferred V gene, J gene, and CDR3 amino acid sequence. To compute the percentage overlap between repertoires, the number of shared unique clonotypes was divided by the size of the smaller repertoire. Repertoire richness was assessed with RTK rarefaction, the Chao1 estimator, and Recon v2.1 estimates of unobserved clonotypes. Generation probabilities for all TCRbeta clonotypes obtained by the gDNA method from several donors were computed using OLGA. TCRdb mirrors the immuneACCESS table, restricted to in-frame sequences. Some clones are absent from its copies; in checked studies, under half trace to an unresolved V gene, and the reason for the others is unknown. The V and J calls and clone size were taken over from that table, and D and trimming were inferred from the DNA. This sample lists about 2.1 million clones; roughly 91% were detected once. Of the sample, over 1.5% is held by the ten largest clones.

Worth noting for this clone: The target of this receptor is not known. No quality values exist for individual bases; no much larger clone is one base distant.

For the CD8 naive samples, CD45RO-negative cells were positively selected for CCR7, yielding a CD45RA+CCR7+ population from which TemRA cells were excluded. Donors were healthy HIV-negative adults with no recently reported acute infections or vaccinations. Only Caucasian adults living in Nashville, Tennessee, USA were represented among the donors. After blood collection by leukapheresis, PBMCs were isolated using Ficoll-Histopaque density gradient centrifugation and then cryopreserved in the vapor phase of liquid nitrogen. Analytical flow cytometry was used to check the purity and quantity of each magnetically sorted T cell population. Genomic DNA was isolated from every sorted fraction and measured by UV absorbance on a Nanodrop 2000c.

The chain employs TRBV6-1 and TRBJ1-1; matching of 6 bases hints at TRBD1 as the D gene. The origin of this receptor is a man aged 18 to 35 in good health. Some clones in this sample may be carry-over from other donors' samples. Input material: naive CD8+ T cells from PBMCs. The cell subset or site tag for this specimen amounts to: CD45RA+CCR7+. The CDR3 has the sequence CASGGTPLLNTEAFF. At the DNA level, the sequence is TGTGCCAGCGGGGGGACACCACTTTTGAACACTGAAGCTTTCTTT.